This TCR beta chain was retrieved from a study of T cell therapy after organ transplantation. The method was immunoSEQ multiplex PCR; TCRdb's version includes in-frame clones alone and lacks a portion of them. The sample consists of tens of thousands of clones, less than 95% of them appearing once. Turning to this clone: The antigen is not known.

The J segment lost 4 bases and the V segment lost 7 bases, leaving 2 bases of the junction unmatched. Germline lookup yields CDR1 SNHLY and CDR2 FYNNEI. This CDR3 region has 12 residues. Drug-resistant or recurrent cytomegalovirus affected these solid-organ transplant recipient patients. Whole-study results and caveats: Effects of concurrent antirejection and antiviral medications were not evaluable.

V is TRBV2 and J is TRBJ2-5; 8 positions agree with TRBD1. The TCR sequence derives from a human patient who had received a solid organ transplant and had CMV disease. The source material was CD8+ T cells from blood, sampled before autologous CMV-specific T cell therapy. The CDR3 DNA sequence: TGTGCCAGCACAGGGGGCCCAGAGACCCAGTACTTC. This translates into CASTGGPETQYF.